A selection of T cell receptor beta chains follows, all from one sample in a study of T cell responses to AZD1222 COVID-19 vaccine. Produced via immunoSEQ multiplex PCR; TCRdb's table is partial and in-frame only. Of 80,000 to 100,000 clones detected, more than 90% appear once; the ten largest clones hold about 13%. The sequencing used peripheral blood, collected on day 0 of AZD1222 vaccination. The receptor source for this set is an adult in good health. The CDR3 runs from the conserved cysteine through the conserved F or W. Rows give clone size only sometimes, using once, few, many, or a class for an expanded clone.

v_call clone_size cdr3_aa
TRBV7-2 - CASSARGGPEDTQYF
TRBV7-8 - CASSLDRGSGPNQPQHF
TRBV2 - CASVQHYGADQPQHF
TRBV7-9 - CASSKTGGVLNTEAFF
TRBV7-9 - CASSLLTGASGRVTDTQYF
TRBV9 - CASSVAPGGETQYF
TRBV3-1/TRBV3-2 - CASSQEVGYGYTF
TRBV3-1/TRBV3-2 - CASSQESRVDEKLFF
TRBV6-5 - CASRLPGQGAWEQYF
TRBV6-5 - CASRRTATYEQYF
TRBV19 once CASSGRINEKLFF